The clone carrying this T cell receptor beta chain was counted at least ten times. TCRdb called the RT-PCR reads again in MiXCR, with one record for every CDR3 protein. The sample lists about 310,000 distinct CDR3 sequences; around a fifth were seen once. This entry comes from a study of response to subunit inactivated influenza vaccine. The germline V gene has CDR1 MNHEY and CDR2 SVGAGI. V lost 1 base to trimming and J lost 3 bases, with 10 bases between them. The CDR3 is 15 amino acids. The rearrangement uses TRBV6-5 and TRBJ1-5, with D possibly matching TRBD1 (6 bases). The clonotype originates from a man aged 45-69 years who received an inactivated influenza vaccine. The source material was PBMCs from blood, sampled about 20 months after vaccination. In DNA, the CDR3 is TGTGCCAGCAGTTACTGGCAGGGGACCAATCAGCCCCAGCATTTT. This encodes CASSYWQGTNQPQHF.